This TCR beta chain stems from a study of cytomegalovirus exposure and HLA in healthy donors. Study-wide findings and caveats: The classifier was said to identify cytomegalovirus status with high specificity and sensitivity. Cytomegalovirus association was assigned to about 150 TCR beta chains. As confirmed in vitro, a few CMV-associated chains were specific for CMV antigens.

This CDR3 spans 14 amino acids. Looked up from germline, CDR1 is MDHEN and CDR2 is SYDVKM. The V end was cut by 2 bases, the J end by 0 bases, with 5 bases between. Regarding this clone: Its matching antigen is unknown.

This table comes from immunoSEQ multiplex PCR, and its TCRdb copy is limited to in-frame clones, with some not included. The table includes some 230,000 clones, just over 90% detected once. This chain uses TRBV28 with TRBJ1-3; D is undetermined. The source of this sequence is a woman aged 18-30 years in good health and CMV-seronegative. Sequenced material: PBMCs. CDR3 coding DNA: TGTGCCAGCAGTTTACCGGGCTCTGGAAACACCATATATTTT. As protein: CASSLPGSGNTIYF. Supplemented by reference TRBV28 and TRBJ1-3, the full variable domain reads DVKVTQSSRYLVKRTGEKVFLECVQDMDHENMFWYRQDPGLGLRLIYFSYDVKMKEKGDIPEGYSVSREKKERFSLILESASTNQTSMYLCASSLPGSGNTIYFGEGSWLTVV.